The next 11 T cell receptor beta chains were all read from a single sample in a study of cytomegalovirus exposure and HLA in healthy donors. Researchers ran the PCR with 60 Vbeta and 13 Jbeta primers. Sequencing was performed with immunoSEQ multiplex PCR; in TCRdb, only in-frame clones are kept and a portion is missing. The repertoire holds 60,000 to 85,000 clones, roughly 70% seen once, with just under 5% in the top ten. Sequencing was done on a sample of PBMCs. The receptors derive from a man aged 55 to 70 in good health and CMV-seropositive.

The chain combines TRBV13 with TRBJ2-1; 10 positions match TRBD2. This CDR3 comprises 17 residues. Germline CDR1 PRHDT, CDR2 FYEKMQ (reference sequence). Losses at the gene ends were 1 base for V and 7 bases for J; bases not matched to a gene: 10. In nucleotides, the CDR3 is TGTGCCAGCAGCTTAGTAGCGGGAGGTATGTGGAAGAATGAGCAGTTCTTC. Its protein is CASSLVAGGMWKNEQFF.

The CDR3 loop reads CASSQPVGELFF. DNA of the CDR3: TGTGCCAGCAGCCAACCGGTCGGGGAGCTGTTTTTT. The chain employs TRBV6-5 and TRBJ2-2; D is uncertain. V lost 6 bases, J lost 7 bases, and 9 bases lay in between. The germline gives CDR1 MNHEY, CDR2 SVGAGI. This CDR3 contains 12 residues.

The chain uses TRBV6-1 and TRBJ1-5; 7 bases are shared with TRBD1. The CDR3 is 14 amino acids. Per germline, CDR1 MNHNS and CDR2 SASEGT. The V and J ends lost 6 bases and 2 bases, in that order; junction bases with no gene match: 4. The CDR3 protein is CASSRQGGNQPQHF. In DNA, the CDR3 is TGTGCCAGCAGCCGACAGGGCGGCAATCAGCCCCAGCATTTT.

The chain recombines TRBV6-4 with TRBJ1-2, with TRBD1 as a possible D gene (5 bases). Germline-derived CDR1 and CDR2 are MRHNA and SNTAGT. The CDR3 contains 12 residues. V was pared by 4 bases and J by 4 bases, with 7 bases between. CDR3 nucleotides: TGTGCCAGCAGTGGACAGTTCTATGGCTACACCTTC. This codes for CASSGQFYGYTF.

The rearrangement uses TRBV2 and TRBJ2-7; D ambiguous. This CDR3 is 14 amino acids long. Germline V gives CDR1 SNHLY, CDR2 FYNNEI. V was clipped by 8 bases and J by 1 base, with 15 bases between them. CDR3 in amino acids: CASQLSRNSYEQYF. The CDR3 coding sequence is TGTGCCAGCCAACTTAGCCGGAATTCCTACGAGCAGTACTTC.

This clone was observed a handful of times. The gene calls are TRBV28 and TRBJ2-7; D is perhaps TRBD2 (5 bases). Trimming pared 2 bases from V and 2 bases from J, leaving 16 bases between. There are 16 residues in the CDR3. Germline CDR1 reads MDHEN; CDR2 reads SYDVKM. CDR3 amino acids: CASSLGVGRGAYEQYF. Here the CDR3 DNA reads TGTGCCAGCAGTTTAGGGGTAGGACGGGGAGCCTACGAGCAGTACTTC.

This clone showed up many times. J is TRBJ1-1 and V is TRBV4-2; the D is unclear. CDR1 is LGHNA and CDR2 is YNFKEQ in the germline V gene. Trimming shortened V by 1 base and J by 1 base, and 13 bases separated the two germline ends. The CDR3 covers 16 residues. The CDR3 loop reads CASSQALATANTEAFF. CDR3 DNA: TGTGCCAGCAGCCAAGCTCTCGCAACTGCGAACACTGAAGCTTTCTTT.

The chain combines TRBV25-1 with TRBJ1-3; no clear D. Per the germline V gene, CDR1 is MGHDK and CDR2 is SYGVNS. Trimming shortened V by 4 bases and J by 0 bases, and 10 bases separated the two germline ends. The CDR3 extends over 15 amino acids. CDR3 nucleotide sequence: TGTGCCAGCAGTGGCACCCCCTACTCTGGAAACACCATATATTTT. Translated: CASSGTPYSGNTIYF.

The rearrangement links TRBV30 to TRBJ2-3; TRBD2 agrees at 10 bases. Germline CDR1 is GTSNPN and CDR2 is SVGIG (reference sequence). The length of the CDR3 is 16 residues. The trim removed 4 bases at V and 0 bases at J, leaving 7 bases unmatched. CDR3 DNA sequence: TGTGCCTGGACGGAAGGACTAGCGGTTAGCACAGATACGCAGTATTTT. Its translation: CAWTEGLAVSTDTQYF.

This rearrangement joins TRBV5-7 to TRBJ2-4; D might be TRBD1 (6 bases). TRBV5-7 is an ORF; its function is uncertain. CDR3 length equals 17 residues. Trimming left V 4 bases short and J 0 bases short, with 17 bases between. The CDR3 sequence: CASSSEQGRLAKNIQYF. In DNA, the CDR3 is TGTGCCAGCAGCAGCGAGCAGGGGAGACTAGCCAAAAACATTCAGTACTTC.

This clone was recorded a few times. This rearrangement joins TRBV6-1 to TRBJ1-5; D unclear. Trimming took 2 bases from V and 5 from J, leaving 25 bases between them. The length of the CDR3 is 19 residues. Germline-derived CDR1 and CDR2 are MNHNS and SASEGT. The CDR3 loop reads CASSELPFFGGRRDQPQHF. The CDR3 coding sequence is TGTGCCAGCAGTGAATTGCCGTTTTTTGGCGGAAGGAGGGATCAGCCCCAGCATTTT.